The source of this T cell receptor (beta chain) is a study of blood T cell repertoires in COVID-19. For the study at large: There were acute and convalescent COVID-19 samples, and they came from the United States, Italy and Spain. T cells, B-cell-depleted T cells, or PBMCs provided the cDNA or gDNA that served as material.

This clone turned up a few times. The CDR3 runs to 13 residues. Looked up from germline, CDR1 is SGHTS and CDR2 is YDEGEE. Losses at the gene ends were 3 bases for V and 8 bases for J; bases not matched to a gene: 5. A Seattle source enrolled patients during active infection and followed them longitudinally. How the authors handled the data: The assay estimated nucleated cells by amplifying reference gene primers. Sequencing was performed with immunoSEQ multiplex PCR; in TCRdb, only in-frame clones are kept and a portion is missing. The V and J calls and clone size were taken over from that table, and D and trimming were inferred from the DNA. The sample lists 200,000 to 300,000 clones; about 87% were seen once.

This TCR was recovered from an older woman with COVID-19, enrolled during active disease. The material sequenced was peripheral blood. J is TRBJ1-2 and V is TRBV5-8; 9 bases line up with TRBD1. The CDR3 region has the DNA TGTGCCAGCAGCTGGGACAGGGTAATGGGCTACACCTTC. Encoded protein: CASSWDRVMGYTF. Full variable domain (remainder filled in from reference TRBV5-8 and TRBJ1-2): EAGVTQSPTHLIKTRGQQATLRCSPISGHTSVYWYQQALGLGLQFLLWYDEGEERNRGNFPPRFSGRQFPNYSSELNVNALELEDSALYLCASSWDRVMGYTFGSGTRLTVV.